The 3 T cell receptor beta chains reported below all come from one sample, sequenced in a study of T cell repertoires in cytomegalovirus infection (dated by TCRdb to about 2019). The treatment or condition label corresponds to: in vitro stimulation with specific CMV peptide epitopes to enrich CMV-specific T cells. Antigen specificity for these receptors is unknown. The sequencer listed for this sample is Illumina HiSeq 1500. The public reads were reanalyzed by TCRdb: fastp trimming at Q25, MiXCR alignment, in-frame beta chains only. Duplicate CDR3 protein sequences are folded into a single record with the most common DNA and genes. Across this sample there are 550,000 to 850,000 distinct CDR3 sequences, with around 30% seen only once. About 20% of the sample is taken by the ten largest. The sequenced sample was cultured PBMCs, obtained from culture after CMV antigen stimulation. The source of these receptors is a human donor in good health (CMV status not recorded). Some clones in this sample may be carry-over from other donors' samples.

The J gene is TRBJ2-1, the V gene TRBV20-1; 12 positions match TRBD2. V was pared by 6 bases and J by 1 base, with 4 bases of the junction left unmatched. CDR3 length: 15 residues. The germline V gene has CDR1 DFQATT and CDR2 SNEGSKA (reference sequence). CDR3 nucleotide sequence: TGCAGTGCAGAAGGGACTAGCGGGTCCTACAATGAGCAGTTCTTC. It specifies CSAEGTSGSYNEQFF.

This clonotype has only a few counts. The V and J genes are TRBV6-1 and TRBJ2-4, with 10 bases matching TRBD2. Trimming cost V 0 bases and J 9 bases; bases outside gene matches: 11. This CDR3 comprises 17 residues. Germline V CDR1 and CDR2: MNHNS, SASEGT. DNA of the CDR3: TGTGCCAGCAGTGAAGCGAAACACCTAGCGGGGGATTCCATTCAGTACTTC. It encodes CASSEAKHLAGDSIQYF.

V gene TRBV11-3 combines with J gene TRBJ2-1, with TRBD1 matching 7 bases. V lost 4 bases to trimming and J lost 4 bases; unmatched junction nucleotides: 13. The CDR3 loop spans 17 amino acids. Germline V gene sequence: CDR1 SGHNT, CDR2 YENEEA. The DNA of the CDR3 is TGTGCCAGCAGCTCCAGTTACAGGGGCGAAGGGTACAATGAGCAGTTCTTC. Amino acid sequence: CASSSSYRGEGYNEQFF.